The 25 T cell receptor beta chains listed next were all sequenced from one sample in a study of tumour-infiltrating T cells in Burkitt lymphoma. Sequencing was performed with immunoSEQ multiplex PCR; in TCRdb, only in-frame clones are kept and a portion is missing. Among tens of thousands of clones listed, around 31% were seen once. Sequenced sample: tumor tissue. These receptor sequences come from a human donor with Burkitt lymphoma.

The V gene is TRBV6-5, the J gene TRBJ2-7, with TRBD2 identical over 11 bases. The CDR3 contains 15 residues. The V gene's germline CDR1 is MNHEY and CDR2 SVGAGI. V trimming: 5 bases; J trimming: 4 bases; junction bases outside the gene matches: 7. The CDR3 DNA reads TGTGCCAGCAGTGCTAGCGGGGGGTCCCTATACGAGCAGTACTTC. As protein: CASSASGGSLYEQYF.

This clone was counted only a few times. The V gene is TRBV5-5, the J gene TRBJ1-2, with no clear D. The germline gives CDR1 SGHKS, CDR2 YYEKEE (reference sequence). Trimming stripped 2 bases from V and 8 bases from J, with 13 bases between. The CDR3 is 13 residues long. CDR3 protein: CASSFEQFRGYTF. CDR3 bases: TGTGCCAGCAGCTTTGAACAATTTAGAGGCTACACCTTC.

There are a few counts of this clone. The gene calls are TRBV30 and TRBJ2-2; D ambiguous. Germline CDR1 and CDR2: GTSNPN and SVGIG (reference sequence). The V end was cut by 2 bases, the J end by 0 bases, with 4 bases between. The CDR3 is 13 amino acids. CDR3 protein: CAWSLPNTGELFF. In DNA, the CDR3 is TGTGCCTGGAGTCTCCCGAACACCGGGGAGCTGTTTTTT.

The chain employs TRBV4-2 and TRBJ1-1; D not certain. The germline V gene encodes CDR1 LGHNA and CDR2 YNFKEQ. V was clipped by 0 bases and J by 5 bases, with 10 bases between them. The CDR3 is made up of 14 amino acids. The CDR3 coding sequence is TGTGCCAGCAGCCAAGAGGGCGGCGGGACTGAAGCTTTCTTT. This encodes CASSQEGGGTEAFF.

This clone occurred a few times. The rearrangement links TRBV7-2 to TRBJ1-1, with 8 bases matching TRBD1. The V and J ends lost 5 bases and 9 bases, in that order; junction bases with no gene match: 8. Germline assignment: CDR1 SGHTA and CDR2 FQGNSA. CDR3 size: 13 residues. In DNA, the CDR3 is TGTGCCAGCAGCCCAACAGGGGGTGTGAAAGCTTTCTTT. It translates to CASSPTGGVKAFF.

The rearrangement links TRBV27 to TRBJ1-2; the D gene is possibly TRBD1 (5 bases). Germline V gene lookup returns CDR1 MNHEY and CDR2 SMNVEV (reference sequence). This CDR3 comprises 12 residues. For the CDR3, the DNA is TGTGCTACGCGGGGGGTCCTCTATGGCTACACCTTC. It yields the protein CATRGVLYGYTF.

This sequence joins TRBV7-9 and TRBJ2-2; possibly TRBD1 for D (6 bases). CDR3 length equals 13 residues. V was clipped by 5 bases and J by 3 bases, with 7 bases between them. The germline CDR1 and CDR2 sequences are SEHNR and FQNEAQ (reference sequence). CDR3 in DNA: TGTGCCAGCAGCACAGGGTACACCGGGGAGCTGTTTTTT. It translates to CASSTGYTGELFF.

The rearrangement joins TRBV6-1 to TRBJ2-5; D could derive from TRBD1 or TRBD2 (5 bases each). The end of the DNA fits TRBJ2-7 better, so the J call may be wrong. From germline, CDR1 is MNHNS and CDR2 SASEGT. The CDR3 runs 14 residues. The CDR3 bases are TGTGCCAGCACCCCCAGAGGGGAAATCTACGAGCAGTACTTC. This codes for CASTPRGEIYEQYF.

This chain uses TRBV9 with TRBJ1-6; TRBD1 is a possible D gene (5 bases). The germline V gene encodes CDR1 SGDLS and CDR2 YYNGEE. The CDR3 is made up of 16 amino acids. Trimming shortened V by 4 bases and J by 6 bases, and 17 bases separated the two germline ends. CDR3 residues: CASSTTQGRGNSPLHF. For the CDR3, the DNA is TGTGCCAGCAGCACAACTCAGGGCCGCGGTAATTCACCCCTCCACTTT.

The CDR3 is CASRAGDSPLHF. The CDR3, as DNA: TGTGCCAGCAGGGCAGGGGACTCACCCCTCCACTTT. The J gene is TRBJ1-6, the V gene TRBV7-2; D is possibly TRBD1 (6 bases). The CDR3 sequence is 12 residues long. Germline V gene data show CDR1 as SGHTA and CDR2 as FQGNSA. V dropped 6 bases and J dropped 10 bases, with 10 bases sitting between them. The complete variable domain, with remaining parts taken from reference TRBV7-2 and TRBJ1-6, reads GAGVSQSPSNKVTEKGKDVELRCDPISGHTALYWYRQSLGQGLEFLIYFQGNSAPDKSGLPSDRFSAERTGGSVSTLTIQRTQQEDSAVYLCASRAGDSPLHFGNGTRLTVT.

CDR3 region: CASSLGGRRGRRLTDTQYF. The DNA of the CDR3 is TGCGCCAGCAGCTTGGGCGGGCGCCGGGGCCGACGCCTCACAGATACGCAGTATTTT. V gene TRBV5-1 combines with J gene TRBJ2-3; D may correspond to TRBD1 or TRBD2 (5 bases each). V shed 0 bases and J shed 2 bases, with 22 bases lying between them. Germline CDR1 and CDR2: SGHRS and YFSETQ. The CDR3 runs to 19 residues.

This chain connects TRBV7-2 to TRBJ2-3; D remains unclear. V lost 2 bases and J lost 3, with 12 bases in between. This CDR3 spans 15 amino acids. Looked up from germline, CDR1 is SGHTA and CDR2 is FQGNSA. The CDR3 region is CASSLTPLNTDTQYF. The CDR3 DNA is TGTGCCAGCAGCTTAACCCCACTTAATACAGATACGCAGTATTTT.

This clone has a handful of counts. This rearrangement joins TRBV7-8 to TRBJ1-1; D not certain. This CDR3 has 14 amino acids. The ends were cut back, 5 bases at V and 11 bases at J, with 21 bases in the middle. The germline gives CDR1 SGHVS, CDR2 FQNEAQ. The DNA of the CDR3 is TGTGCCAGCAGCCCCCTCTGGACGGGGATGGGGGCTTTCTTT. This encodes CASSPLWTGMGAFF.

The CDR3 loop is CASSLDRGNTEAFF. The DNA of the CDR3 is TGCGCCAGCAGCTTGGACAGGGGAAACACTGAAGCTTTCTTT. This sequence joins TRBV5-1 and TRBJ1-1; 7 nucleotides match TRBD1. V trimming: 0 bases; J trimming: 2 bases; junction bases outside the gene matches: 1. This CDR3 is built from 14 residues. Germline values: CDR1 SGHRS, CDR2 YFSETQ.

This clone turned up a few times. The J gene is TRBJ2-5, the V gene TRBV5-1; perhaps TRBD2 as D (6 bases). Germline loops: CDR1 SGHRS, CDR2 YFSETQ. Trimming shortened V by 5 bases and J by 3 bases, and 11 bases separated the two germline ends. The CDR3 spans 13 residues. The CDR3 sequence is CASRWDSKETQYF. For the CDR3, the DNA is TGCGCCAGCAGGTGGGACTCAAAAGAGACCCAGTACTTC.

The CDR3 DNA reads TGTGCCAGCAGCTCCCCAGACAAGCCCGAAGGAGGCTACACCTTC. It yields the protein CASSSPDKPEGGYTF. This chain links TRBV6-6 with TRBJ1-2; D ambiguous. Trimming cost V 6 bases and J 8 bases, with 22 bases left between them. CDR1 is MNHNY, CDR2 SVGAGI, per germline (reference sequence). The CDR3 is 15 residues long.

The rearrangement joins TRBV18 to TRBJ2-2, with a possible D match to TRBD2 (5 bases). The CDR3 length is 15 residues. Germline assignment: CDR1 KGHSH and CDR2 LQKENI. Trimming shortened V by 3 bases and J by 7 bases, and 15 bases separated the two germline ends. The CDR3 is CASSPAIEGLGELFF. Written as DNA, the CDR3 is TGTGCCAGCTCACCCGCGATTGAGGGCCTCGGGGAGCTGTTTTTT.

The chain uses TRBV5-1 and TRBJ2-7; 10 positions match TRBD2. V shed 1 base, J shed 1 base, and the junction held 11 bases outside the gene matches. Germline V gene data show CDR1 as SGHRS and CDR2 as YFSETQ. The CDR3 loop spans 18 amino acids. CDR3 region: CASSLLSSGGAGSYEQYF. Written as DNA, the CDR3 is TGCGCCAGCAGCTTGTTATCCAGCGGGGGGGCCGGGTCCTACGAGCAGTACTTC. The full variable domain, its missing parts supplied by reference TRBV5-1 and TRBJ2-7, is KAGVTQTPRYLIKTRGQQVTLSCSPISGHRSVSWYQQTPGQGLQFLFEYFSETQRNKGNFPGRFSGRQFSNSRSEMNVSTLELGDSALYLCASSLLSSGGAGSYEQYFGPGTRLTVT.

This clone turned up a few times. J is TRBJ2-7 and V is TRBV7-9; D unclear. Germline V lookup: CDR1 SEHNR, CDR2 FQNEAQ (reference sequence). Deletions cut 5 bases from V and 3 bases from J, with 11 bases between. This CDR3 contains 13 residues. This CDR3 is CASSTGRSYEQYF. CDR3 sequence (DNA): TGTGCCAGCAGCACCGGGCGGAGCTACGAGCAGTACTTC. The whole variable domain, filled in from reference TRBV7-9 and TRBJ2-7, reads DTGVSQNPRHKITKRGQNVTFRCDPISEHNRLYWYRQTLGQGPEFLTYFQNEAQLEKSRLLSDRFSAERPKGSFSTLEIQRTEQGDSAMYLCASSTGRSYEQYFGPGTRLTVT.

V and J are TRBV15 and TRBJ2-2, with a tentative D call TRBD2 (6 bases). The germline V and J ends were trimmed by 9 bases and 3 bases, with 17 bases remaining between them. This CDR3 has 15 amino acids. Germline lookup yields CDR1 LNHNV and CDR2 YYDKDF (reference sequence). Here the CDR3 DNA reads TGTGCCACTTACCCCGGGACTTCCTACACCGGGGAGCTGTTTTTT. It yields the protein CATYPGTSYTGELFF.

The CDR3, as DNA: TGTGCCAGCAGCCAGGGGACAGTGAGAGGCTACACCTTC. This gives the protein CASSQGTVRGYTF. This sequence joins TRBV14 and TRBJ1-2; 7 bases are shared with TRBD1. The V segment lost 3 bases and the J segment 8 bases; nucleotides outside the gene matches: 6. CDR3 length: 13 amino acids. Per the germline V gene, CDR1 is SGHDN and CDR2 is FVKESK.

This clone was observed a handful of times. The chain's CDR3 is CASSLPRTSGVGGELFF. The CDR3 region has the DNA TGCGCCAGCAGCTTGCCCAGGACTAGCGGGGTAGGCGGGGAGCTGTTTTTT. J is TRBJ2-2 and V is TRBV5-1; TRBD2 aligns across 12 bases. This CDR3 is 17 amino acids long. Germline CDR1 SGHRS, CDR2 YFSETQ. J was trimmed by 7 bases and V by 1 base; bases with no gene match: 8.

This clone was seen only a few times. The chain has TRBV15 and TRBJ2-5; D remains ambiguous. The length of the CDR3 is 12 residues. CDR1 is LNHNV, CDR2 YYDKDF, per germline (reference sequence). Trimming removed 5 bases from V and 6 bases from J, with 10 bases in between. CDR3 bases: TGTGCCACCAGCTACCCCGCCCAGACCCAGTACTTC. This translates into CATSYPAQTQYF.

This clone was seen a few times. CDR3 bases: TGCGCCAGCAGCTTGAGAGGCGACTATGGCTACACCTTC. Amino acid sequence: CASSLRGDYGYTF. The V gene is TRBV5-1, the J gene TRBJ1-2; D is undetermined. The CDR3 totals 13 residues. CDR1 is SGHRS and CDR2 is YFSETQ in the germline V gene. The ends were cut back, 1 base at V and 3 bases at J, with 7 bases in the middle.

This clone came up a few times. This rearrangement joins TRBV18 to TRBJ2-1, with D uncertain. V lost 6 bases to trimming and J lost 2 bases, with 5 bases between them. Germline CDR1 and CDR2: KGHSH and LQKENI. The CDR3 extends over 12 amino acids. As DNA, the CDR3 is TGTGCCAGCTCGCCAACCTACAATGAGCAGTTCTTC. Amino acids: CASSPTYNEQFF.